The 20 T cell receptor beta chains below come from one sample, sequenced in a study of technical replicates of blood from several donors. This table comes from immunoSEQ multiplex PCR, and its TCRdb copy is limited to in-frame clones, with some not included. The sample holds about 79,000 clones; around 92% are singletons and the top ten take around 0.37%. The sample comprised T cells isolated from PBMCs. These TCRs come from a human donor in good health. Some clones in this sample may be carry-over from other donors' samples.

The chain is built from TRBV27 and TRBJ1-1, with D unclear. The V gene's germline CDR1 is MNHEY and CDR2 SMNVEV (reference sequence). V lost 2 bases and J lost 0, with 16 bases in between. The CDR3 loop spans 17 amino acids. The CDR3: CASSLVPFRQMNTEAFF. CDR3 DNA sequence: TGTGCCAGCAGTTTAGTTCCCTTCAGGCAGATGAACACTGAAGCTTTCTTT.

In this sample, this clone turned up once. This chain joins TRBV7-3 and TRBJ2-1, with 16 bases identical to TRBD2. Trimming removed 2 bases from V and 5 bases from J; junction bases left unmatched: 0. The CDR3 sequence is 16 residues long. Germline CDR1 and CDR2: SGHTA and FQGTGA. The CDR3 here is CASSLGTSGRDNEQFF. DNA for the CDR3: TGTGCCAGCAGCTTAGGGACTAGCGGGAGGGACAATGAGCAGTTCTTC.

In its sample, this clone was seen once. This rearrangement joins TRBV30 to TRBJ2-7, with TRBD1 identical over 12 bases. V shed 5 bases, J shed 2 bases, and the junction held 22 bases outside the gene matches. The CDR3 is 20 amino acids. Germline CDR1 reads GTSNPN; CDR2 reads SVGIG (reference sequence). The chain's CDR3 is CAWRKKPGTGGVENPYEQYF. CDR3 bases: TGTGCCTGGCGAAAAAAACCCGGGACAGGGGGCGTCGAAAACCCCTACGAGCAGTACTTC.

V usage is TRBV13 and J usage is TRBJ2-7, with 7 bases lining up with TRBD1. This CDR3 contains 14 residues. Germline V gene lookup returns CDR1 PRHDT and CDR2 FYEKMQ (reference sequence). The V gene end was trimmed by 5 bases and the J gene end by 0 bases; junction bases not matched to a gene: 4. CDR3 sequence reads: CASSQGVFSYEQYF. In DNA, the CDR3 is TGTGCCAGCAGCCAGGGGGTTTTCTCCTACGAGCAGTACTTC. The entire variable domain, with the rest obtained from reference TRBV13 and TRBJ2-7, is as follows: AAGVIQSPRHLIKEKRETATLKCYPIPRHDTVYWYQQGPGQDPQFLISFYEKMQSDKGSIPDRFSAQQFSDYHSELNMSSLELGDSALYFCASSQGVFSYEQYFGPGTRLTVT.

The rearrangement uses TRBV7-2 and TRBJ2-7; D may be TRBD1 (6 bases). This CDR3 spans 17 amino acids. In germline, CDR1 is SGHTA, CDR2 FQGNSA. V lost 10 bases and J lost 4, with 29 bases in between. The CDR3 DNA reads TGTGCCACCTCGGGTGGGACCTTAGGGACACGGCTATACGAGCAGTACTTC. Translated, it gives CATSGGTLGTRLYEQYF.

This chain uses TRBV4-1 with TRBJ2-7, with 9 bases lining up with TRBD2. V trimming: 3 bases; J trimming: 4 bases; junction bases outside the gene matches: 7. Germline values: CDR1 MGHRA, CDR2 YSYEKL. The CDR3 spans 15 residues. The CDR3 loop is CASSHGGRGDYEQYF. CDR3 nucleotide sequence: TGCGCCAGCAGCCATGGCGGGAGGGGGGATTACGAGCAGTACTTC.

The chain combines TRBV2 with TRBJ2-7, with 8 positions matching TRBD2. J gave up 0 bases and V 6 bases, and 13 bases lay outside the gene matches. The germline gives CDR1 SNHLY, CDR2 FYNNEI. There are 17 residues in the CDR3. In DNA form, the CDR3 reads TGTGCCAGCAGGTTGATTATAGGGAGCGGGGGCTCCTACGAGCAGTACTTC. It yields the protein CASRLIIGSGGSYEQYF.

The CDR3 nucleotides are TGTGCCAGCAGTGCCCAGGGGGAAACCTACGAGCAGTACTTC. Translated: CASSAQGETYEQYF. The V gene is TRBV28, the J gene TRBJ2-7; 7 bases are a match to TRBD1. CDR1 MDHEN and CDR2 SYDVKM come from the germline V gene. V shed 5 bases, J shed 2 bases, and the junction held 6 bases outside the gene matches. The CDR3 extends over 14 amino acids. Filled out from reference TRBV28 and TRBJ2-7, the complete variable domain reads DVKVTQSSRYLVKRTGEKVFLECVQDMDHENMFWYRQDPGLGLRLIYFSYDVKMKEKGDIPEGYSVSREKKERFSLILESASTNQTSMYLCASSAQGETYEQYFGPGTRLTVT.

The chain carries TRBV2 and TRBJ1-1, with D perhaps TRBD1 (5 bases). Per the germline V gene, CDR1 is SNHLY and CDR2 is FYNNEI. Deletions cut 5 bases from V and 7 bases from J, with 11 bases between. This CDR3 is 12 amino acids long. The CDR3 sequence: CASSWTQGEAFF. The CDR3 nucleotides are TGTGCCAGCAGTTGGACCCAGGGTGAAGCTTTCTTT.

In nucleotides, the CDR3 is TGCGCCAGCAGCTCGACTAGTGCCTACAATGAGCAGTTCTTC. This encodes CASSSTSAYNEQFF. The rearrangement joins TRBV5-1 to TRBJ2-1, with a weak D call TRBD2 (6 bases). The V and J ends lost 3 bases and 2 bases respectively, with 9 bases between them. CDR3 length: 14 amino acids. CDR1 and CDR2 (germline): SGHRS, YFSETQ.

The genes are TRBV19 and TRBJ2-5; TRBD2 might be the D (5 bases). The CDR3 contains 12 residues. Trimming took off 5 bases at V and 4 bases at J, with 8 bases between the two ends. Looked up from germline, CDR1 is LNHDA and CDR2 is SQIVND (reference sequence). The CDR3 loop reads CASSGRGETQYF. CDR3 sequence (DNA): TGTGCCAGTAGTGGCCGGGGAGAGACCCAGTACTTC.

This clone was seen a handful of times. V is TRBV5-1 and J is TRBJ1-1; D uncertain. Germline loops: CDR1 SGHRS, CDR2 YFSETQ. The CDR3 length is 16 residues. V was clipped by 0 bases and J by 3 bases, with 15 bases between them. CDR3 bases: TGCGCCAGCAGCTTGGAAGGACCTCGGGGTCACACTGAAGCTTTCTTT. Its translation is CASSLEGPRGHTEAFF.

The J gene is TRBJ2-3, the V gene TRBV27; no definite D call. Germline-derived CDR1 and CDR2 are MNHEY and SMNVEV (reference sequence). V was trimmed by 2 bases and J by 0 bases, leaving 9 bases between them. This CDR3 has 15 amino acids. The CDR3 protein is CASSLLDSSTDTQYF. The CDR3 DNA reads as TGTGCCAGCAGTTTACTAGATTCAAGCACAGATACGCAGTATTTT.

The chain recombines TRBV30 with TRBJ1-1; D unresolved. The V and J ends lost 1 base and 1 base respectively, with 4 bases between them. This CDR3 is built from 12 residues. From germline, CDR1 is GTSNPN and CDR2 SVGIG (reference sequence). CDR3 DNA sequence: TGTGCCTGGAGTGATAGGAACACTGAAGCTTTCTTT. As protein: CAWSDRNTEAFF.

In this sample, this clone turned up once. The chain carries TRBV18 and TRBJ2-5; D uncertain. V was trimmed by 0 bases and J by 5 bases, leaving 10 bases between them. The CDR3 length is 14 residues. Germline CDR1 KGHSH, CDR2 LQKENI. In DNA form, the CDR3 reads TGTGCCAGCTCACCACCGTATAGTTTGGAGACCCAGTACTTC. This encodes CASSPPYSLETQYF.

This clone was detected only once. CDR3 sequence (DNA): TGTGCCAGCAGCTTGGCTTGGGGGGGGGATGTCACCTACGAGCAGTACTTC. This translates into CASSLAWGGDVTYEQYF. The chain joins TRBV5-6 to TRBJ2-7, with 7 bases that match TRBD2. Trimming at V came to 0 bases and at J to 2 bases, leaving 11 bases not matched to a gene. Germline V gene sequence: CDR1 SGHDT, CDR2 YYEEEE. The CDR3 is made up of 17 amino acids.

This clone was seen only once. The V gene is TRBV6-5, the J gene TRBJ2-3; no clear D. Trimming cost V 0 bases and J 10 bases, with 8 bases left between them. Germline V gene data show CDR1 as MNHEY and CDR2 as SVGAGI. The CDR3 sequence is 12 residues long. CDR3 residues: CASSYSTVPQYF. The DNA for the CDR3 is TGTGCCAGCAGTTACTCGACTGTGCCGCAGTATTTT.

This sequence joins TRBV10-3 and TRBJ1-5, with 9 bases fitting TRBD1. Germline assignment: CDR1 ENHRY and CDR2 SYGVKD. Trimming at V came to 5 bases and at J to 1 base, leaving 6 bases not matched to a gene. The CDR3 runs 16 residues. The CDR3 nucleotides read TGTGCCATCAGTCAACAGGGGGCAATGAGCAATCAGCCCCAGCATTTT. Residues: CAISQQGAMSNQPQHF.

CDR3 loop: CASSLGGASYNEQFF. CDR3 sequence (DNA): TGCGCCAGCAGCTTGGGGGGCGCCTCCTACAATGAGCAGTTCTTC. The V and J genes are TRBV5-1 and TRBJ2-1, with D possibly matching TRBD1 (5 bases). The CDR3 contains 15 residues. Germline CDR1 reads SGHRS; CDR2 reads YFSETQ. Trimming left V 0 bases short and J 0 bases short, with 7 bases between.

The rearrangement links TRBV5-1 to TRBJ2-3, with 9 bases that match TRBD1. Trimming at V came to 3 bases and at J to 1 base, leaving 6 bases not matched to a gene. The germline CDR1 and CDR2 sequences are SGHRS and YFSETQ. This CDR3 has 16 amino acids. The CDR3 DNA reads as TGCGCCAGCAGCTGGGGCGGACAGGGGCGCACAGATACGCAGTATTTT. Protein: CASSWGGQGRTDTQYF.